Presented here are 27 T cell receptor beta chains from one specimen sequenced in a study of blood T cell repertoires in COVID-19. The repertoire was sequenced with immunoSEQ multiplex PCR; TCRdb's copy has only in-frame clones and lacks some. The sample contains roughly 240,000 clones, approximately 88% of which appear only once. Sequenced: PBMCs or T cells enriched from blood (not recorded which). The receptors were sampled from a middle-aged woman with acute COVID-19.

This sequence joins TRBV28 and TRBJ1-2, with 8 bases aligning to TRBD1. Unmatched junction bases numbered 15, after V lost 5 bases and J lost 4 bases. CDR3 size: 17 residues. From germline, CDR1 is MDHEN and CDR2 SYDVKM. The CDR3 is CASSLTGGTGYGYGYTF. In nucleotides, the CDR3 is TGTGCCAGCAGTCTCACAGGGGGTACGGGCTACGGCTATGGCTACACCTTC.

The chain links TRBV7-6 to TRBJ1-2; D not resolved. The V gene's germline CDR1 is SGHVS and CDR2 FNYEAQ. The CDR3 extends over 15 amino acids. The V end was cut by 1 base, the J end by 5 bases, with 14 bases between. The CDR3 sequence: CASSLVPRREYGYTF. The CDR3 DNA is TGTGCCAGCAGCTTAGTACCCCGGAGGGAGTATGGCTACACCTTC.

The V and J genes are TRBV25-1 and TRBJ1-4, with unresolved D. Germline V lookup: CDR1 MGHDK, CDR2 SYGVNS. This CDR3 contains 13 residues. V gave up 5 bases and J gave up 11 bases, with 15 bases separating them. The CDR3: CASSPTVSGKLFF. DNA of the CDR3: TGTGCCAGCAGTCCGACGGTCTCGGGGAAACTGTTTTTT.

This CDR3 is CASRTGQGGTGELFF. The DNA of the CDR3 is TGTGCCAGCAGAACGGGACAGGGCGGCACCGGGGAGCTGTTTTTT. This chain connects TRBV7-2 to TRBJ2-2, with 9 nucleotides matching TRBD1. The germline V gene encodes CDR1 SGHTA and CDR2 FQGNSA. CDR3 length: 15 residues. Germline trimming cut 6 bases from V and 4 bases from J; bases unmatched to any gene: 6. Full variable domain (rest looked up from reference TRBV7-2 and TRBJ2-2): GAGVSQSPSNKVTEKGKDVELRCDPISGHTALYWYRQSLGQGLEFLIYFQGNSAPDKSGLPSDRFSAERTGGSVSTLTIQRTQQEDSAVYLCASRTGQGGTGELFFGEGSRLTVL.

This chain's CDR3 is CASSADRTDQPQHF. The CDR3 DNA is TGTGCCAGCAGCGCCGACAGGACTGATCAGCCCCAGCATTTT. The chain has TRBV7-2 and TRBJ1-5; TRBD1 is a possible D gene (6 bases). The ends were cut back, 5 bases at V and 5 bases at J, with 13 bases in the middle. This CDR3 region has 14 residues. CDR1 and CDR2 (germline): SGHTA, FQGNSA.

The rearrangement joins TRBV18 to TRBJ1-1, with a possible D match to TRBD1 (5 bases). This CDR3 comprises 14 residues. With 6 bases removed from V and 1 base from J, the gap between germline ends came to 12 bases. Looked up from germline, CDR1 is KGHSH and CDR2 is LQKENI. The CDR3: CASSRQSSNTEAFF. CDR3 nucleotides: TGTGCCAGCTCCCGACAGTCTTCGAACACTGAAGCTTTCTTT.

With regard to this clone: One junction end disagrees with the germline gene, perhaps due to a read error. The J gene is TRBJ2-1, the V gene TRBV5-6, with TRBD2 matching over 13 bases. Germline V lookup: CDR1 SGHDT, CDR2 YYEEEE. CDR3 size: 18 residues. CDR3 DNA: TGTGCCAGCAGTTTGGGACTAGCGGGGAGCACTATGTACAATGAGCAGTTCTTC. Its protein product is CASSLGLAGSTMYNEQFF.

The rearrangement joins TRBV4-3 to TRBJ2-3, with 9 bases identical to TRBD2. The CDR3 loop spans 15 amino acids. Germline-derived CDR1 and CDR2 are LGHNA and YSLEER. V gave up 1 base and J gave up 4 bases; unmatched junction bases: 3. CDR3: CASSQVRGGADTQYF. The CDR3 DNA follows: TGCGCCAGCAGCCAAGTGCGGGGGGGGGCAGATACGCAGTATTTT.

The chain recombines TRBV2 with TRBJ2-5; 7 bases map to TRBD1. V was pared by 8 bases and J by 1 base, with 1 base of the junction left unmatched. This CDR3 has 12 amino acids. CDR1 is SNHLY, CDR2 FYNNEI, per germline. The CDR3, as DNA: TGTGCCAGCGACAGGGTCCAAGAGACCCAGTACTTC. Translating gives CASDRVQETQYF.

V usage is TRBV4-3 and J usage is TRBJ2-3, with TRBD2 as a possible D gene (6 bases). The CDR3 consists of 15 residues. Germline CDR1 is LGHNA and CDR2 is YSLEER. V shed 1 base and J shed 5 bases, with 13 bases lying between them. CDR3 sequence: CASSQGPPEGDTQYF. The CDR3 DNA sequence: TGCGCCAGCAGCCAAGGCCCCCCGGAGGGAGATACGCAGTATTTT.

The gene calls are TRBV21-1 and TRBJ2-3; TRBD1, the table's D call, was not compared with the DNA. TRBV21-1 is listed as a pseudogene. This CDR3 contains 16 residues. The CDR3 region is CASSKVVQGATDTQYF. The CDR3 DNA is TGTGCCAGCAGCAAAGTGGTTCAGGGTGCCACAGATACGCAGTATTTT.

The sample holds a few counts of this clone. V and J are TRBV19 and TRBJ2-5, with D tentatively TRBD1 (6 bases). In germline, CDR1 is LNHDA, CDR2 SQIVND (reference sequence). The CDR3 is made up of 15 amino acids. V lost 5 bases to trimming and J lost 1 base, with 14 bases between them. The CDR3 spells CASSPGTPPQETQYF. The CDR3, as DNA: TGTGCCAGTAGTCCCGGGACACCGCCCCAAGAGACCCAGTACTTC.

The rearrangement uses TRBV19 and TRBJ2-5; 8 nucleotides agree with TRBD1. CDR1 is LNHDA, CDR2 SQIVND, per germline (reference sequence). V trimming: 3 bases; J trimming: 3 bases; junction bases outside the gene matches: 0. The CDR3 length is 13 residues. CDR3 loop: CASSMGQEETQYF. DNA of the CDR3: TGTGCCAGTAGTATGGGACAGGAAGAGACCCAGTACTTC. The entire variable domain, with the rest obtained from reference TRBV19 and TRBJ2-5, is as follows: DGGITQSPKYLFRKEGQNVTLSCEQNLNHDAMYWYRQDPGQGLRLIYYSQIVNDFQKGDIAEGYSVSREKKESFPLTVTSAQKNPTAFYLCASSMGQEETQYFGPGTRLLVL.

Written as DNA, the CDR3 is TGTGCCAGCAGCTTGGTGAGTGAGCAGTTCTTC. It is translated as CASSLVSEQFF. V gene TRBV5-5 combines with J gene TRBJ2-1; D ambiguous. Germline V CDR1 and CDR2: SGHKS, YYEKEE (reference sequence). V lost 0 bases and J lost 9, with 4 bases in between. This CDR3 region has 11 residues.

The CDR3 spells CASSQDSRGCTF. The CDR3 DNA is TGTGCCAGCAGCCAAGACAGTCGCGGTTGTACCTTC. V is TRBV3-1 (or the pseudogene TRBV3-2) and J is TRBJ1-2; no definite D call. The ends were cut back, 0 bases at V and 14 bases at J, with 13 bases in the middle. Germline V gene data show CDR1 as LGHDT and CDR2 as YNNKEL (reference sequence). The CDR3 is 12 residues long.

In this sample, this clone turned up a few times. The chain uses TRBV4-1 and TRBJ1-5; D is perhaps TRBD1 (5 bases). Trimming removed 0 bases at V and 5 bases at J, with 14 bases between. The CDR3 is 16 amino acids. CDR1 and CDR2 from the germline V gene are MGHRA and YSYEKL. CDR3 region: CASSQDLAGRYQPQHF. The CDR3 DNA sequence: TGCGCCAGCAGCCAAGATTTGGCAGGGAGGTATCAGCCCCAGCATTTT.

The chain employs TRBV11-2 and TRBJ2-7; D is possibly TRBD1 (6 bases). CDR3 length: 14 amino acids. Germline V lookup: CDR1 SGHAT, CDR2 FQNNGV. V was trimmed by 5 bases and J by 3 bases, leaving 14 bases between them. As DNA, the CDR3 is TGTGCCAGCAGCCCGTCCGGGACAAACTACGAGCAGTACGTC. Its protein is CASSPSGTNYEQYV.

V is TRBV7-8 and J is TRBJ1-4; 8 positions match TRBD1. Germline V gene data show CDR1 as SGHVS and CDR2 as FQNEAQ. CDR3 length: 15 residues. V was clipped by 6 bases and J by 4 bases; unmatched bases: 7. CDR3 sequence reads: CASRRTGIHNEKLFF. DNA of the CDR3: TGTGCCAGCAGGCGGACAGGGATCCATAATGAAAAACTGTTTTTT.

This chain joins TRBV9 and TRBJ2-1, with D tentatively TRBD2 (6 bases). CDR3 length: 15 amino acids. Per the germline V gene, CDR1 is SGDLS and CDR2 is YYNGEE. V lost 0 bases, J lost 10 bases, and 17 bases lay in between. In DNA form, the CDR3 reads TGTGCCAGCAGCGTAGGTGGGACTCTCGAGGGGGAGCAGTTCTTC. It codes for CASSVGGTLEGEQFF.

The chain couples TRBV15 to TRBJ2-5; possible D gene TRBD2, 7 bases. The CDR3 sequence is 15 residues long. Trimming pared 6 bases from V and 2 bases from J, leaving 16 bases between. Germline CDR1 is LNHNV and CDR2 is YYDKDF (reference sequence). The CDR3 sequence is CATRRGKGGQETQYF. The CDR3 coding sequence is TGTGCCACCAGGAGGGGAAAGGGGGGGCAAGAGACCCAGTACTTC.

The CDR3 here is CASSVVAGGIGANYGYTF. The CDR3 nucleotides are TGTGCCAGCAGCGTAGTGGCAGGGGGCATTGGGGCTAACTATGGCTACACCTTC. The rearrangement links TRBV9 to TRBJ1-2; 8 bases fit TRBD1. The germline V gene encodes CDR1 SGDLS and CDR2 YYNGEE. The CDR3 has 18 residues. With 0 bases clipped from V and 0 bases from J, the junction kept 10 bases outside the gene matches.

This chain's CDR3 is CASSPELSSYNEQFF. The CDR3 DNA follows: TGTGCCAGCTCACCAGAACTGAGCTCCTACAATGAGCAGTTCTTC. The V and J genes are TRBV18 and TRBJ2-1; D is undetermined. Trimming took 2 bases from V and 0 from J, leaving 8 bases between them. Germline values: CDR1 KGHSH, CDR2 LQKENI. The CDR3 is 15 amino acids.

The sample holds one count of this clone. The chain joins TRBV5-6 to TRBJ1-2; a weak D match, TRBD1 (6 bases). Germline loops: CDR1 SGHDT, CDR2 YYEEEE. Trimming left V 1 base short and J 4 bases short, with 11 bases between. This CDR3 region has 14 residues. The CDR3 loop reads CASSLPTGSYGYTF. CDR3 DNA sequence: TGTGCCAGCAGCTTGCCCACAGGGTCCTATGGCTACACCTTC. The entire variable domain, with the rest obtained from reference TRBV5-6 and TRBJ1-2, is as follows: DAGVTQSPTHLIKTRGQQVTLRCSPKSGHDTVSWYQQALGQGPQFIFQYYEEEERQRGNFPDRFSGHQFPNYSSELNVNALLLGDSALYLCASSLPTGSYGYTFGSGTRLTVV.

This chain uses TRBV19 with TRBJ1-5, with 11 bases identical to TRBD1. The ends lost 6 bases at V and 1 base at J; junction bases unmatched: 8. The CDR3 has 17 residues. The germline V gene encodes CDR1 LNHDA and CDR2 SQIVND (reference sequence). The CDR3 is CASSAGQGAPSNQPQHF. The CDR3 nucleotides are TGTGCCAGTAGCGCTGGACAGGGGGCCCCCAGCAATCAGCCCCAGCATTTT.

The V call is TRBV7-8, the J call TRBJ2-7; the D gene is possibly TRBD2 (5 bases). CDR1 and CDR2 from the germline V gene are SGHVS and FQNEAQ. The V end was cut by 4 bases, the J end by 2 bases, with 18 bases between. The CDR3 totals 16 residues. The CDR3 DNA reads TGTGCCAGCAGCTCGACCCCAGCAAACGGGGCCTACGAGCAGTACTTC. Its translation is CASSSTPANGAYEQYF.

The V and J genes are TRBV7-9 and TRBJ2-7; D possibly corresponds to TRBD1 (6 bases). Germline values: CDR1 SEHNR, CDR2 FQNEAQ (reference sequence). CDR3 size: 13 residues. Trimming left V 5 bases short and J 7 bases short, with 15 bases between. The CDR3 DNA is TGTGCCAGCAGCCACAACAGGGTTTGGGAGCAGTACGTC. Its protein is CASSHNRVWEQYV.

The chain is built from TRBV4-2 and TRBJ2-7; 10 bases are a match to TRBD1. The CDR3 contains 15 residues. CDR1 LGHNA and CDR2 YNFKEQ come from the germline V gene. The V and J ends lost 1 base and 3 bases, in that order; junction bases with no gene match: 3. Here the CDR3 reads CASSQGGTGDYEQYF. CDR3 nucleotide sequence: TGTGCCAGCAGCCAAGGTGGGACAGGGGACTACGAGCAGTACTTC.